The 16 T cell receptor beta chains given below trace back to one sample, sequenced in a study of technical replicates of blood from a handful of donors. Using immunoSEQ multiplex PCR, the repertoire was profiled, and TCRdb retains in-frame clones only, with some absent. The sample consists of some 68,000 clones, roughly 92% of them appearing once. Sequences were obtained from T cells isolated from PBMCs. These receptors were collected from a human donor in good health.

The chain uses TRBV29-1 and TRBJ2-7, with a weak D call TRBD1 (6 bases). The V end was cut by 7 bases, the J end by 0 bases, with 13 bases between. The CDR3 loop spans 13 amino acids. Germline V gene data show CDR1 as SQVTM and CDR2 as ANQGSEA. This CDR3 reads CSAEDRGSYEQYF. The CDR3 coding sequence is TGCAGCGCCGAGGACAGAGGCTCCTACGAGCAGTACTTC.

The chain carries TRBV11-2 and TRBJ2-1, with 12 bases identical to TRBD2. The CDR3 totals 16 residues. The germline V gene has CDR1 SGHAT and CDR2 FQNNGV. V lost 5 bases and J lost 4; bases outside the gene matches: 6. CDR3 sequence: CASSARLAGVYNEQFF. In DNA, the CDR3 is TGTGCCAGCAGCGCCCGACTAGCGGGGGTATACAATGAGCAGTTCTTC. Complete variable domain (other parts from reference TRBV11-2 and TRBJ2-1): EAGVAQSPRYKIIEKRQSVAFWCNPISGHATLYWYQQILGQGPKLLIQFQNNGVVDDSQLPKDRFSAERLKGVDSTLKIQPAKLEDSAVYLCASSARLAGVYNEQFFGPGTRLTVL.

The chain combines TRBV29-1 with TRBJ2-3, with 8 bases fitting TRBD1. Germline assignment: CDR1 SQVTM and CDR2 ANQGSEA. J was trimmed by 1 base and V by 6 bases; bases with no gene match: 9. This CDR3 region has 15 residues. The CDR3, as DNA: TGCAGCGTGGGGCAGGGGGCGATGGGCACAGATACGCAGTATTTT. The encoded protein is CSVGQGAMGTDTQYF.

V gene TRBV7-2 combines with J gene TRBJ2-3, with D maybe TRBD2 (6 bases). The V gene lost 0 bases and the J gene lost 0 bases, with 7 bases spanning the gap. This CDR3 is built from 15 residues. Looked up from germline, CDR1 is SGHTA and CDR2 is FQGNSA. CDR3 coding DNA: TGTGCCAGCAGCTTAGCTGCGGGAAGCACAGATACGCAGTATTTT. Protein: CASSLAAGSTDTQYF.

This chain uses TRBV7-2 with TRBJ2-3, with D possibly TRBD2 on 6 matching bases. Germline CDR1 reads SGHTA; CDR2 reads FQGNSA. Between the trimmed V and J ends, which lost 4 bases and 2 bases, there was a span of 7 bases. The CDR3 is made up of 13 amino acids. The CDR3 DNA is TGTGCCAGCAGCTGGGACTTCACAGATACGCAGTATTTT. Amino acids: CASSWDFTDTQYF.

The rearrangement joins TRBV14 to TRBJ1-1; TRBD1 matches at 9 bases. This CDR3 contains 15 residues. The germline V gene encodes CDR1 SGHDN and CDR2 FVKESK. Losses at the gene ends were 3 bases for V and 4 bases for J; bases not matched to a gene: 6. CDR3 residues: CASSHWGGQGTEAFF. DNA of the CDR3: TGTGCCAGCAGCCATTGGGGGGGACAGGGCACTGAAGCTTTCTTT.

This clone has a handful of counts. This rearrangement joins TRBV15 to TRBJ1-4; D unresolved. This CDR3 has 15 amino acids. Germline CDR1 and CDR2: LNHNV and YYDKDF (reference sequence). The V gene lost 0 bases and the J gene lost 4 bases, with 9 bases spanning the gap. The CDR3 spells CATSREYSNNEKLFF. Here the CDR3 DNA reads TGTGCCACCAGCAGAGAATACAGCAATAATGAAAAACTGTTTTTT.

The chain joins TRBV6-1 to TRBJ1-5; 8 bases fit TRBD1. Germline loops: CDR1 MNHNS, CDR2 SASEGT. The ends lost 6 bases at V and 3 bases at J; junction bases unmatched: 1. This CDR3 region has 13 residues. The CDR3 region is CASRDRVNQPQHF. DNA of the CDR3: TGTGCCAGCAGGGACAGGGTCAATCAGCCCCAGCATTTT.

The V call is TRBV2, the J call TRBJ2-1; D is ambiguous. Trimming took off 4 bases at V and 7 bases at J, with 8 bases between the two ends. This CDR3 comprises 12 residues. In germline, CDR1 is SNHLY, CDR2 FYNNEI. Here the CDR3 reads CASSVFLNEQFF. The CDR3 nucleotides are TGTGCCAGCAGTGTTTTCCTAAATGAGCAGTTCTTC.

V and J are TRBV7-8 and TRBJ2-7; tentatively, D is TRBD1 (6 bases). CDR1 and CDR2 (germline): SGHVS, FQNEAQ. V gave up 5 bases and J gave up 2 bases, with 13 bases separating them. The CDR3 runs to 14 residues. CDR3 in DNA: TGTGCCAGCAGCCCCTCGGGACACCCCTACGAGCAGTACTTC. Its translation is CASSPSGHPYEQYF. The full variable domain, its missing parts supplied by reference TRBV7-8 and TRBJ2-7, is GAGVSQSPRYKVAKRGQDVALRCDPISGHVSLFWYQQALGQGPEFLTYFQNEAQLDKSGLPSDRFFAERPEGSVSTLKIQRTQQEDSAVYLCASSPSGHPYEQYFGPGTRLTVT.

The chain uses TRBV30 and TRBJ1-3; TRBD1 is a possible D gene (6 bases). CDR3 length equals 15 residues. CDR1 is GTSNPN, CDR2 SVGIG, per germline (reference sequence). V lost 1 base and J lost 2, with 12 bases in between. In DNA, the CDR3 is TGTGCCTGGAGTGCTAACAGGGACCCTGGAAACACCATATATTTT. Translation: CAWSANRDPGNTIYF.

The chain is built from TRBV11-1 and TRBJ2-7; D is undetermined. V lost 3 bases to trimming and J lost 2 bases, with 11 bases between them. Germline lookup yields CDR1 SGHAT and CDR2 FQDESV (reference sequence). The CDR3 covers 14 residues. The CDR3 DNA follows: TGTGCCAGCAGCTTGTTGGAGTACCCCTACGAGCAGTACTTC. It codes for CASSLLEYPYEQYF.

The gene calls are TRBV5-1 and TRBJ2-7; D not certain. Germline lookup yields CDR1 SGHRS and CDR2 YFSETQ. The V and J ends lost 0 bases and 2 bases respectively, with 9 bases between them. The CDR3 has 14 residues. CDR3 nucleotides: TGCGCCAGCAGCTTGGCCTTATCCCCCTACGAGCAGTACTTC. It translates to CASSLALSPYEQYF.

The chain employs TRBV5-1 and TRBJ2-2, with 8 positions matching TRBD2. CDR1 and CDR2 from the germline V gene are SGHRS and YFSETQ. CDR3 length: 18 residues. The V segment lost 1 base and the J segment 2 bases; nucleotides outside the gene matches: 10. The CDR3 loop reads CASSLLDNGGGNTGELFF. Written as DNA, the CDR3 is TGCGCCAGCAGCTTGCTAGACAACGGGGGGGGTAACACCGGGGAGCTGTTTTTT. Full variable domain (outside the CDR3, taken from reference TRBV5-1 and TRBJ2-2): KAGVTQTPRYLIKTRGQQVTLSCSPISGHRSVSWYQQTPGQGLQFLFEYFSETQRNKGNFPGRFSGRQFSNSRSEMNVSTLELGDSALYLCASSLLDNGGGNTGELFFGEGSRLTVL.

The chain recombines TRBV29-1 with TRBJ1-3; no firm D call. CDR3 size: 11 residues. Trimming took 5 bases from V and 8 from J, leaving 10 bases between them. Germline V CDR1 and CDR2: SQVTM, ANQGSEA. The CDR3: CSVYSLHTIYF. The DNA for the CDR3 is TGCAGCGTTTACAGCTTACACACCATATATTTT. Filled out from reference TRBV29-1 and TRBJ1-3, the complete variable domain reads SAVISQKPSRDICQRGTSLTIQCQVDSQVTMMFWYRQQPGQSLTLIATANQGSEATYESGFVIDKFPISRPNLTFSTLTVSNMSPEDSSIYLCSVYSLHTIYFGEGSWLTVV.

The chain links TRBV29-1 to TRBJ1-1; D is perhaps TRBD1 (5 bases). The CDR3 runs to 12 residues. Trimming removed 8 bases from V and 11 bases from J, with 21 bases in between. CDR1 and CDR2 (germline): SQVTM, ANQGSEA. Written as DNA, the CDR3 is TGCAGCACTAAAGCGGGGGACCGTGGGGCTTTCTTT. The encoded protein is CSTKAGDRGAFF.